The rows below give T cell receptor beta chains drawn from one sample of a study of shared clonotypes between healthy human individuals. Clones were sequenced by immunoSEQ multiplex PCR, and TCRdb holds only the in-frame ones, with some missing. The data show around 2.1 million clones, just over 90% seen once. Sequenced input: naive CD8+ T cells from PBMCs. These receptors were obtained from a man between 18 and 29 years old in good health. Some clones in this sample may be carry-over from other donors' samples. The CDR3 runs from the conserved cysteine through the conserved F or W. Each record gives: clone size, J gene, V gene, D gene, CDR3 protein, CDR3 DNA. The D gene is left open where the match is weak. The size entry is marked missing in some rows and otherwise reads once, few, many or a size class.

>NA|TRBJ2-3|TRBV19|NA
CASRNDYRTDTQYF
TGTGCCAGTAGAAACGACTATCGGACAGATACGCAGTATTTT
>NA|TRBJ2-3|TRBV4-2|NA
CASSQDRRSSTDTQYF
TGTGCCAGCAGCCAAGATAGACGGTCTAGCACAGATACGCAGTATTTT
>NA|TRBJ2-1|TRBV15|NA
CATSRDRLVSEQFF
TGTGCCACCAGCAGAGACCGACTAGTTAGTGAGCAGTTCTTC
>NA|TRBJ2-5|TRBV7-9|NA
CASSPEPGFQETQYF
TGTGCCAGCAGCCCCGAGCCGGGGTTCCAAGAGACCCAGTACTTC
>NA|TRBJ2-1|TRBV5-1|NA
CASSLTIGRVYNEQFF
TGCGCCAGCAGCCTTACTATAGGGAGAGTGTACAATGAGCAGTTCTTC
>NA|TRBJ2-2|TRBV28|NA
CASSLIWSDPGPTGELFF
TGTGCCAGCAGTTTAATCTGGAGCGACCCAGGACCCACCGGGGAGCTGTTTTTT
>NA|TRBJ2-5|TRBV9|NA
CASSVGQETQYF
TGTGCCAGCAGCGTAGGGCAAGAGACCCAGTACTTC
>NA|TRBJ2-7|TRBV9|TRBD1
CASSAGTVDEQYF
TGTGCCAGCAGCGCCGGGACAGTCGACGAGCAGTACTTC
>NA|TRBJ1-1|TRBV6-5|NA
CASRNLIAEAFF
TGTGCCAGCAGAAATCTAATCGCTGAAGCTTTCTTT
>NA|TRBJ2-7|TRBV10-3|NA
CAIKVSSNDEQYF
TGTGCCATCAAGGTCAGTAGTAACGACGAGCAGTACTTC
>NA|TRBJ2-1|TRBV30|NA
CAWRGRDYNEQFF
TGTGCCTGGAGGGGACGGGATTACAATGAGCAGTTCTTC
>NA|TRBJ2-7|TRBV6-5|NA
CASSYDRNSYEQYF
TGTGCCAGCAGTTACGACAGGAACAGCTACGAGCAGTACTTC
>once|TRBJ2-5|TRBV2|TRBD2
CASIPGTTSQETQYF
TGTGCCAGCATCCCCGGGACTACCAGCCAAGAGACCCAGTACTTC
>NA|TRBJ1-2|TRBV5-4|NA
CASSVGDNALSYTF
TGTGCCAGCAGCGTGGGAGACAACGCCTTAAGCTACACCTTC
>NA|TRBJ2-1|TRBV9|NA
CASNQNQEGAYNEQFF
TGTGCCAGCAACCAAAACCAGGAGGGCGCCTACAATGAGCAGTTCTTC
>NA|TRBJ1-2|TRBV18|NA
CASSPPGGGGYTF
TGTGCCAGCTCACCACCGGGGGGCGGTGGCTACACCTTC
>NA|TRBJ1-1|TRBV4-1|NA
CASSQGVTVPWTEAFF
TGCGCCAGCAGCCAAGGGGTTACAGTCCCTTGGACCGAAGCTTTCTTT